This TCR beta chain was captured in a study of T cell responses to AZD1222 COVID-19 vaccine. Study observations and caveats: Regions 160-218 and 743-854 held dominance among vaccine-associated CD4 TCRs, which spanned spike. Reportedly, close to half of spike-specific TCRs are directed against unmutated variant regions. None of the repertoires were sampled until the peak T cell response had passed. Clonal diversity was possibly underestimated, and the donors were mostly white British, with more females.

Only in-frame clones appear in the TCRdb table, and some are missing; sequencing was by immunoSEQ multiplex PCR. Among about 110,000 clones listed, roughly four fifths were seen once. This clone was seen only a few times. Its antigen is still unknown. The source material was peripheral blood, sampled on day 0 of AZD1222 vaccination. This clonotype was sampled from an adult in good health.

The CDR3 loop reads CASSLNPSYEQYF. The DNA of the CDR3 is TGTGCCAGCAGTTTAAACCCTTCTTACGAGCAGTACTTC. V and J are TRBV27 and TRBJ2-7, with no clear D. Trimming cost V 2 bases and J 4 bases, with 9 bases left between them. Germline values: CDR1 MNHEY, CDR2 SMNVEV (reference sequence). The CDR3 length is 13 residues.